A selection of T cell receptor beta chains follows, all from one sample in a study of shared clonotypes between healthy human individuals. Clones were sequenced by immunoSEQ multiplex PCR, and TCRdb holds only the in-frame ones, with some missing. The table records 850,000 to 1,200,000 clones, roughly 80% of them present only once. Input material: memory CD4+ T cells sorted from blood. These receptors originate from a man younger than 30 in good health. Both conserved end residues are part of each CDR3. A D gene is named only where the DNA matches it firmly. Clone size is shown for a subset of rows, as once, few, many or a class of expanded clone.

clone size: once; J gene: TRBJ1-1; V gene: TRBV28; D gene: .; CDR3 DNA: TGTGCCAGCACCCGACAGGTTTTTACTGAAGCTTTCTTT; CDR3 protein: CASTRQVFTEAFF
clone size: .; J gene: TRBJ1-4; V gene: TRBV25-1; D gene: .; CDR3 DNA: TGTGCCACAAGGCGGCAGGGTTTCGAAAAACTGTTTTTT; CDR3 protein: CATRRQGFEKLFF
clone size: .; J gene: TRBJ1-1; V gene: TRBV29-1; D gene: TRBD1; CDR3 DNA: TGCAGCGTTGAAGATCCCGGACAGGGGGTGAACACTGAAGCTTTCTTT; CDR3 protein: CSVEDPGQGVNTEAFF
clone size: .; J gene: TRBJ1-5; V gene: TRBV5-8; D gene: .; CDR3 DNA: TGTGCCAGCAGCTTGATCCATAGGGGCAATCAGCCCCAGCATTTT; CDR3 protein: CASSLIHRGNQPQHF
clone size: .; J gene: TRBJ1-5; V gene: TRBV28; D gene: .; CDR3 DNA: TGTGCCAGCAGCACCCGGAAAGGACTCAATCAGCCCCAGCATTTT; CDR3 protein: CASSTRKGLNQPQHF
clone size: .; J gene: TRBJ2-1; V gene: TRBV6-6; D gene: .; CDR3 DNA: TGTGCCAGCAGCCGACGAGCGGAAAGCTCCTACAATGAGCAGTTCTTC; CDR3 protein: CASSRRAESSYNEQFF
clone size: .; J gene: TRBJ2-1; V gene: TRBV4-2; D gene: TRBD2; CDR3 DNA: TGTGCCAGCAGCCAAGATACGGGGGGGTCTATGAAGCAGTTCTTC; CDR3 protein: CASSQDTGGSMKQFF
clone size: few; J gene: TRBJ2-2; V gene: TRBV6-4; D gene: .; CDR3 DNA: TGTGCCAGCAGTGAGGTCGGGGGTTTTACCACCGGGGAGCTGTTTTTT; CDR3 protein: CASSEVGGFTTGELFF
clone size: .; J gene: TRBJ1-2; V gene: TRBV5-4; D gene: .; CDR3 DNA: TGTGCCAGCAGCTGGAGCAGGAACTATGGCTACACCTTC; CDR3 protein: CASSWSRNYGYTF
clone size: .; J gene: TRBJ2-5; V gene: TRBV6-5; D gene: .; CDR3 DNA: TGTGCCAGCAGTTACGGTATACTTCAAGAGACCCAGTACTTC; CDR3 protein: CASSYGILQETQYF
clone size: .; J gene: TRBJ2-7; V gene: TRBV5-5; D gene: .; CDR3 DNA: TGTGCCAGCAGCTTATTAGCAGCTTCCTACGAGCAGTACTTC; CDR3 protein: CASSLLAASYEQYF
clone size: .; J gene: TRBJ2-7; V gene: TRBV5-6; D gene: .; CDR3 DNA: TGTGCCAGCAGCTTGGTGGGGGACTACGAGCAGTACTTC; CDR3 protein: CASSLVGDYEQYF
clone size: few; J gene: TRBJ2-3; V gene: TRBV7-9; D gene: TRBD1; CDR3 DNA: TGTGCCAGCAGCCTGGGACAGCCGAGCACAGATACGCAGTATTTT; CDR3 protein: CASSLGQPSTDTQYF
clone size: .; J gene: TRBJ2-5; V gene: TRBV2; D gene: .; CDR3 DNA: TGTGCCAGCAAGAGCGAGGGAGAGACCCAGTACTTC; CDR3 protein: CASKSEGETQYF
clone size: .; J gene: TRBJ1-1; V gene: TRBV11-2; D gene: .; CDR3 DNA: TGTGCGCTAGCAGTAAGGGAGGGCACTGAAGCTTTCTTT; CDR3 protein: CALAVREGTEAFF
clone size: .; J gene: TRBJ1-2; V gene: TRBV30; D gene: TRBD1; CDR3 DNA: TGTGCCTGGAGAGGGACAGTCGGCTACACCTTC; CDR3 protein: CAWRGTVGYTF
clone size: .; J gene: TRBJ2-1; V gene: TRBV27; D gene: TRBD1; CDR3 DNA: TGTGCCCAAAGTGGGCCTTCAGGGGGACCAAGCTCCTACAATGAGCAGTTCTTC; CDR3 protein: CAQSGPSGGPSSYNEQFF
clone size: .; J gene: TRBJ1-2; V gene: TRBV7-8; D gene: .; CDR3 DNA: TGTGCCAGCAGCGGGCTGGAGGGGGTGGATGGCTACACCTTC; CDR3 protein: CASSGLEGVDGYTF
clone size: few; J gene: TRBJ1-1; V gene: TRBV2; D gene: .; CDR3 DNA: TGTGCCAGCAGTGTCAGGGAAAGGAACACTGAAGCTTTCTTT; CDR3 protein: CASSVRERNTEAFF
clone size: few; J gene: TRBJ2-5; V gene: TRBV6-6; D gene: .; CDR3 DNA: TGTGCCAGCAGTTCCACCGGGACCAGAGGGGAGACCCAGTACTTC; CDR3 protein: CASSSTGTRGETQYF
clone size: .; J gene: TRBJ2-5; V gene: TRBV9; D gene: .; CDR3 DNA: TGTGCCAGCAGCGCGGGGCTAACACAAGAGACCCAGTACTTC; CDR3 protein: CASSAGLTQETQYF
clone size: few; J gene: TRBJ1-1; V gene: TRBV27; D gene: TRBD1; CDR3 DNA: TGTGCCAGCAGTTTATTCGGGGACAGGTACACGACTTTCTTT; CDR3 protein: CASSLFGDRYTTFF
clone size: .; J gene: TRBJ1-6; V gene: TRBV30; D gene: .; CDR3 DNA: TGTGCCTGGAGCCCAGCTGGGGCCTCCTATAATTCACCCCTCCACTTT; CDR3 protein: CAWSPAGASYNSPLHF
clone size: once; J gene: TRBJ2-2; V gene: TRBV5-1; D gene: .; CDR3 DNA: TGCGCCAGCAGCAGCACGGAGACGAACACCGGGGAGCTGTTTTTT; CDR3 protein: CASSSTETNTGELFF
clone size: .; J gene: TRBJ1-6; V gene: TRBV18; D gene: .; CDR3 DNA: TGTGCCAGCTCACCACCATCCATAGGGAGGCGGAATTCACCCCTCCACTTT; CDR3 protein: CASSPPSIGRRNSPLHF
clone size: .; J gene: TRBJ2-1; V gene: TRBV7-9; D gene: TRBD1; CDR3 DNA: TGTGCCAGCAGACGGGGACAGGGTAATGAGCAGTTCTTC; CDR3 protein: CASRRGQGNEQFF
clone size: few; J gene: TRBJ2-2; V gene: TRBV5-8; D gene: TRBD2; CDR3 DNA: TGTGCCAGCAGCTTGGTCCTTAGCGGGCTGAACACCGGGGAGCTGTTTTTT; CDR3 protein: CASSLVLSGLNTGELFF
clone size: .; J gene: TRBJ2-3; V gene: TRBV14; D gene: .; CDR3 DNA: TGTGCCAGCAGTCTAACTGGAGCTCGCACAGATACGCAGTATTTT; CDR3 protein: CASSLTGARTDTQYF